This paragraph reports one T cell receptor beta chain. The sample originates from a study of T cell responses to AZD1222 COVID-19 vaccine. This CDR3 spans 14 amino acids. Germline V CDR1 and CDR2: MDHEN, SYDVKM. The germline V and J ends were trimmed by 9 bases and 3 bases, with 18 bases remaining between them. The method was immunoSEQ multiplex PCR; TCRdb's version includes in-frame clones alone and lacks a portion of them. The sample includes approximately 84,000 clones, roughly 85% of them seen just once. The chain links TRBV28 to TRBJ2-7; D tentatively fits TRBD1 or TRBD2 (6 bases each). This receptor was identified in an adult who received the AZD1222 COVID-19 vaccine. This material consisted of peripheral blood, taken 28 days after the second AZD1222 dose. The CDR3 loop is CASRRGLQYYEQYF. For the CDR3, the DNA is TGTGCCAGTAGACGGGGGCTGCAATACTACGAGCAGTACTTC.